The source of this TCR beta chain is a study of blood T cell repertoires in COVID-19. TCRdb keeps only in-frame clones here, not all; method: immunoSEQ multiplex PCR. Of approximately 88,000 clones listed, 87% are singletons. Sequenced input: peripheral blood. The clonotype was recovered from a male donor with acute or convalescent COVID-19.

The CDR3 DNA is TGTGCCAGCACCTCCGGGACTTTAATACACAATGAGCAGTTCTTC. The encoded protein is CASTSGTLIHNEQFF. The V call is TRBV11-2, the J call TRBJ2-1, with D perhaps TRBD2 (6 bases). CDR1 SGHAT and CDR2 FQNNGV come from the germline V gene. V lost 7 bases to trimming and J lost 5 bases, with 18 bases between them. This CDR3 has 15 residues.